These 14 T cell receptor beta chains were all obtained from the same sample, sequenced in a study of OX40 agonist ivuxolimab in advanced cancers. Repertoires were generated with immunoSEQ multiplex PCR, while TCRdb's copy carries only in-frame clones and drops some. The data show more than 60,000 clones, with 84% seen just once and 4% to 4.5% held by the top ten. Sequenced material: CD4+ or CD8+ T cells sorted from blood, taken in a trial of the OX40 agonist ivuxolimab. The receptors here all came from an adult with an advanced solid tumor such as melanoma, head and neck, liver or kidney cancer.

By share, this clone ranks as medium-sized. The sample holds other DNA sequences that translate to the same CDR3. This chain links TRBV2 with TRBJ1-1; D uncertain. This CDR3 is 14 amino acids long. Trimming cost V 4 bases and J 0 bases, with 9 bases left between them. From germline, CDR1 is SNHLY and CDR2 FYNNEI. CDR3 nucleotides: TGTGCCAGCAGTGGACCGACGGTGAACACTGAAGCTTTCTTT. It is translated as CASSGPTVNTEAFF.

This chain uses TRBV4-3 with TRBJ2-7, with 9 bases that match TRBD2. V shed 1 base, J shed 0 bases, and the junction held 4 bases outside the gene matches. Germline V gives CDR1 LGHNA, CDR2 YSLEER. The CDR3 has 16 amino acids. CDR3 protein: CASSQGAGGSSYEQYF. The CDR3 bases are TGCGCCAGCAGCCAAGGGGCGGGGGGGAGCTCCTACGAGCAGTACTTC.

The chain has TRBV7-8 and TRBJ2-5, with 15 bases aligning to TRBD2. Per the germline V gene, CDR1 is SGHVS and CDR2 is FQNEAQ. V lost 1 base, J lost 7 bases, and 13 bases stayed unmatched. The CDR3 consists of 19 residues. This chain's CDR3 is CASSLDGLAGGPPSGTQYF. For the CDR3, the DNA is TGTGCCAGCAGCTTAGATGGACTAGCGGGGGGGCCTCCTTCAGGGACCCAGTACTTC.

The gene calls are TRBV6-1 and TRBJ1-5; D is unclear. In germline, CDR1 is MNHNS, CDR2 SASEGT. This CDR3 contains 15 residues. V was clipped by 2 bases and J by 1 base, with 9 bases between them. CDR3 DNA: TGTGCCAGCAGTGAATTAGTGGCGAGCAATCAGCCCCAGCATTTT. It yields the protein CASSELVASNQPQHF.

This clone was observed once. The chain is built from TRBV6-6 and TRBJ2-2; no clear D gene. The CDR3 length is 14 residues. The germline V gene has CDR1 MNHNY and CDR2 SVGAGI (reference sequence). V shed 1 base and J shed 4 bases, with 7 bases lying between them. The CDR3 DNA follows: TGTGCCAGCAGTTACTGGGTATCCACCGGGGAGCTGTTTTTT. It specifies CASSYWVSTGELFF.

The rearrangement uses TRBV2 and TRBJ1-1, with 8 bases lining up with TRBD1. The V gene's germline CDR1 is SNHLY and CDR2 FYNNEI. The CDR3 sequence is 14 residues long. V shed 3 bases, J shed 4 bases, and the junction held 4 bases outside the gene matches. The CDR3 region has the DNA TGTGCCAGCAGTGATAACAGGGGGTTCACTGAAGCTTTCTTT. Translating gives CASSDNRGFTEAFF.

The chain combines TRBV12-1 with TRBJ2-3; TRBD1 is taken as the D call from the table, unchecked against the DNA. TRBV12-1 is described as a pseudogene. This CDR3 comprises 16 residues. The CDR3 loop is CASSTFLRGSQDTQYF. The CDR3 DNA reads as TGTGCCAGCAGCACCTTCCTTAGGGGGTCTCAGGATACGCAGTATTTT.

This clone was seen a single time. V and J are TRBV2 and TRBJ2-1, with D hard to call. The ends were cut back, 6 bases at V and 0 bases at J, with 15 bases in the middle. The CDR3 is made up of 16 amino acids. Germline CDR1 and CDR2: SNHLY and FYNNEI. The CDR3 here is CASSATRTLSYNEQFF. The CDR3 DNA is TGTGCCAGCAGCGCTACAAGGACGCTCTCCTACAATGAGCAGTTCTTC.

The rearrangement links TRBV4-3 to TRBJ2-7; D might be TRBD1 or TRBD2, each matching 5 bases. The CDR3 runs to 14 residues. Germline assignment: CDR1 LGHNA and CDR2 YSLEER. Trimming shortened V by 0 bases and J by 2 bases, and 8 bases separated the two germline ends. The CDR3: CASSQETGPYEQYF. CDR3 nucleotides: TGCGCCAGCAGCCAAGAGACGGGGCCCTACGAGCAGTACTTC.

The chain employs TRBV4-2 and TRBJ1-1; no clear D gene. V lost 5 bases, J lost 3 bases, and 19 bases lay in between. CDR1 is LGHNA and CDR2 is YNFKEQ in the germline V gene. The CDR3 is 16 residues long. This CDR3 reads CASSEDRPGSDTEAFF. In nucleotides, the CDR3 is TGTGCCAGCAGCGAGGACCGCCCTGGCTCGGACACTGAAGCTTTCTTT.

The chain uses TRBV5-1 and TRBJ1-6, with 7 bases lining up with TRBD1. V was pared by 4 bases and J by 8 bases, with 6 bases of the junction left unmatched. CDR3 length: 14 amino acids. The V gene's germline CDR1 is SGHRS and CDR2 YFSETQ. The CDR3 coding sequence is TGCGCCAGCAGCAGAACAGGGGAGGATTCACCCCTCCACTTT. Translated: CASSRTGEDSPLHF.

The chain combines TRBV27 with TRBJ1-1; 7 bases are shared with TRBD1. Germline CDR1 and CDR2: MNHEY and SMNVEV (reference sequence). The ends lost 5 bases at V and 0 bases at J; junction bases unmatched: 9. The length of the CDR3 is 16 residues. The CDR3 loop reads CASSPYPTGLNTEAFF. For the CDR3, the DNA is TGTGCCAGCAGTCCCTACCCGACAGGGCTGAACACTGAAGCTTTCTTT.

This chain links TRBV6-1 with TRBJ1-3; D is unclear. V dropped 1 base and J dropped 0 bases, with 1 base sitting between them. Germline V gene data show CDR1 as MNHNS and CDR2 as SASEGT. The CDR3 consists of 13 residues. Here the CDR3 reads CASSEVSGNTIYF. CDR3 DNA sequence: TGTGCCAGCAGTGAAGTCTCTGGAAACACCATATATTTT.

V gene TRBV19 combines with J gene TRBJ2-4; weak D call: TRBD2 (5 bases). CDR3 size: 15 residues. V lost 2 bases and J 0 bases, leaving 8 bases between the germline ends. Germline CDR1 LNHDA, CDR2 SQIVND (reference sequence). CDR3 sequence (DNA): TGTGCCAGTAGTATATGGGGAGTAGCCAAAAACATTCAGTACTTC. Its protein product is CASSIWGVAKNIQYF.